Below, 11 T cell receptor beta chains from the same sample are listed, as sequenced in a study of multiple sclerosis patients with progressive multifocal leukoencephalopathy. The time point is: time of PML onset. The assay was immunoSEQ multiplex PCR, and TCRdb's table has in-frame clones only and misses some. This sample has more than 30,000 clones, with around 90% found just once. This specimen consisted of PBMCs, obtained from a patient treated with natalizumab. All receptors come from a woman between 35 and 50 years old with progressive multifocal leukoencephalopathy.

CDR3 DNA: TGTGCCAGCAGCTTGGCTCTAGCGGGGGGGACCAGCTCCTACAATGAGCAGTTCTTC. Translating it yields CASSLALAGGTSSYNEQFF. The chain has TRBV5-4 and TRBJ2-1; 12 bases are a match to TRBD2. The CDR3 is 19 residues long. J was trimmed by 0 bases and V by 0 bases; bases with no gene match: 7. CDR1 and CDR2 (germline): SGHNT, YYREEE (reference sequence).

Only a few counts were recorded for this clone. The chain has TRBV19 and TRBJ2-2, with D perhaps TRBD1 or TRBD2 (5 bases each). The CDR3 covers 14 residues. In germline, CDR1 is LNHDA, CDR2 SQIVND (reference sequence). The V end lost 9 bases, the J end lost 5 bases, and 16 bases lay between the germline ends. Written as DNA, the CDR3 is TGTGCCAGCTTTGGGACCCTCAGGACCGGGGAGCTGTTTTTT. Amino acids: CASFGTLRTGELFF.

This chain connects TRBV7-2 to TRBJ1-6; 7 positions match TRBD1. Per the germline V gene, CDR1 is SGHTA and CDR2 is FQGNSA. This CDR3 has 13 amino acids. V trimming: 5 bases; J trimming: 10 bases; junction bases outside the gene matches: 5. The CDR3 DNA is TGTGCCAGCAGCACTCGACAGGGATCACCCCTCCACTTT. Its protein is CASSTRQGSPLHF.

DNA for the CDR3: TGTGCCAGCAGTGACGGGACAGGGGAACGGGGCTACACCTTC. This codes for CASSDGTGERGYTF. This chain uses TRBV6-1 with TRBJ1-2; 10 positions agree with TRBD1. There are 14 residues in the CDR3. Germline CDR1 reads MNHNS; CDR2 reads SASEGT. V dropped 3 bases and J dropped 8; count of bases not matched to a gene: 6.

The chain has TRBV6-6 and TRBJ1-5, with D perhaps TRBD1 (5 bases). This CDR3 has 15 residues. Trimming pared 5 bases from V and 3 bases from J, leaving 14 bases between. Germline V gene data show CDR1 as MNHNY and CDR2 as SVGAGI (reference sequence). DNA for the CDR3: TGTGCCAGCAGTCCTAAGACAGTGCCCAATCAGCCCCAGCATTTT. Translated: CASSPKTVPNQPQHF.

With respect to this clone: Germline and junction disagree at one end, which may indicate a read error. The gene calls are TRBV6-6 and TRBJ1-1; D uncertain. CDR3 length: 13 residues. Germline CDR1 MNHNY, CDR2 SVGAGI (reference sequence). The CDR3 region has the DNA TGTGCCAGCAGTTCCCAGGTGAAAACTGAAGCTTTCTTT. Its translation is CASSSQVKTEAFF.

This chain links TRBV11-2 with TRBJ2-7; TRBD2 matches at 9 bases. J gave up 0 bases and V 6 bases, and 6 bases lay outside the gene matches. This CDR3 is 15 amino acids long. Germline loops: CDR1 SGHAT, CDR2 FQNNGV. The CDR3 sequence: CASRRHSGGSYEQYF. CDR3 DNA sequence: TGTGCCAGCAGGCGACATAGCGGGGGCTCCTACGAGCAGTACTTC.

The gene calls are TRBV7-2 and TRBJ2-7, with D possibly being TRBD1 (6 bases). Trimming removed 5 bases at V and 4 bases at J, with 15 bases between. This CDR3 has 14 residues. Germline-derived CDR1 and CDR2 are SGHTA and FQGNSA. CDR3: CASSPGQTYYEQYF. The CDR3 DNA sequence: TGTGCCAGCAGCCCCGGACAGACCTATTACGAGCAGTACTTC.

The chain has TRBV4-1 and TRBJ1-2; 10 bases line up with TRBD1. The length of the CDR3 is 18 residues. The V segment lost 0 bases and the J segment 8 bases; nucleotides outside the gene matches: 15. Looked up from germline, CDR1 is MGHRA and CDR2 is YSYEKL. The CDR3 bases are TGCGCCAGCAGCCAAGAACCCTATGGGACAGGGGTCGGGGGCGGCTACACCTTC. Protein: CASSQEPYGTGVGGGYTF.

V usage is TRBV6-5 and J usage is TRBJ2-7, with 15 nucleotides matching TRBD2. The CDR3 runs 15 residues. With 6 bases clipped from V and 2 bases from J, the junction kept 2 bases outside the gene matches. From germline, CDR1 is MNHEY and CDR2 SVGAGI. The CDR3 sequence is CASSRTSGRAYEQYF. In DNA form, the CDR3 reads TGTGCCAGCAGCCGGACTAGCGGGAGGGCCTACGAGCAGTACTTC.

J is TRBJ2-1 and V is TRBV5-8; D not resolved. Per germline, CDR1 SGHTS and CDR2 YDEGEE. Trimming removed 5 bases at V and 8 bases at J, with 17 bases between. The CDR3 runs to 14 residues. CDR3 sequence: CASSRLKGLDEQFF. CDR3 nucleotide sequence: TGTGCCAGCAGTAGATTGAAGGGCCTGGATGAGCAGTTCTTC.